These T cell receptor beta chains were read from a single sample in a study of Ad26.COV2.S vaccination and SARS-CoV-2 variants. The protocol was immunoSEQ multiplex PCR, while the TCRdb copy is restricted to in-frame clones and leaves out a portion. Counted here are about 400,000 clones, 70% to 90% occurring once; the ten biggest clones make up 3.6%. Sample: peripheral blood, taken in a trial of Ad26.COV2.S vaccine versus placebo. The receptor set was obtained from a person between 18 and 60 years old who received the Ad26.COV2.S COVID-19 vaccine or a placebo. Both conserved end residues are part of each CDR3. The order of the fields is V gene, J gene, CDR3 protein.

>TRBV25-1|TRBJ2-5
CASSADREYQETQYF
>TRBV6-2/TRBV6-3|TRBJ1-5
CASSSQGYSNQPQHF
>TRBV24-1|TRBJ2-7
CATSDPGGSSYEQYF
>TRBV7-3|TRBJ1-1
CASSLDKNTEAFF
>TRBV5-1|TRBJ2-1
CASSLVGLAYNEQFF
>TRBV9|TRBJ1-1
CASSVAPGNTEAFF
>TRBV18|TRBJ2-1
CASSPTAPTYNEQFF
>TRBV28|TRBJ1-6
CASSPGTGVSPLHF
>TRBV19|TRBJ1-5
CASSIDEGWLSNQPQHF
>TRBV4-1|TRBJ2-7
CASSQNRGYEQYF
>TRBV5-6|TRBJ2-7
CASSLLGQGDNEQYF
>TRBV3-1/TRBV3-2|TRBJ1-2
CASSPPGSYYGYTF
>TRBV7-3|TRBJ2-1
CASSSRKGFGYNEQFF
>TRBV6-6|TRBJ2-7
CASSRFRDRKYPSHEQYF
>TRBV5-8|TRBJ1-1
CASSFDPGTEAFF
>TRBV19|TRBJ2-5
CASSGTGQETQYF
>TRBV5-4|TRBJ2-6
CASSPTQYNTGANVLTF
>TRBV24-1|TRBJ2-7
CATSDSGTGNREQYF
>TRBV6-5|TRBJ2-2
CASKNGRTNTGELFF
>TRBV6-5|TRBJ2-7
CASSYTKRTRAAEQYF
>TRBV9|TRBJ2-1
CASSVSSAGNEQFF
>TRBV7-8|TRBJ1-3
CASTGAGGNTIYF
>TRBV7-2|TRBJ1-1
CASSTTYSTEAFF
>TRBV10-3|TRBJ1-5
CAISDGQGVQPQHF
>TRBV30|TRBJ1-3
CAGDGRTSGNTIYF
>TRBV11-2|TRBJ2-3
CASSLENTQYF
>TRBV5-4|TRBJ2-7
CASSSGLAGQEQYF
>TRBV11-2|TRBJ1-1
CASSLGGWGGRLGTEAFF
>TRBV5-8|TRBJ1-3
CASSSGIYGNTIYF
>TRBV5-1|TRBJ2-3
CASSLEGRENTDTQYF
>TRBV6-5|TRBJ1-1
CASSPTFGTEAFF
>TRBV2|TRBJ1-2
CASSENFIQIYGYTF
>TRBV5-6|TRBJ2-3
CASSGGRGTDTQYF
>TRBV4-3|TRBJ1-4
CASSQERHNEKLFF
>TRBV4-3|TRBJ2-2
CASSQDWASGNTGELFF
>TRBV28|TRBJ2-7
CASSLPGFPYEQYF
>TRBV5-8|TRBJ1-2
CASSLVYVRTDGYTF
>TRBV19|TRBJ2-2
CASSIRPHTGELFF
>TRBV28|TRBJ1-4
CASSLRGTERTNEKLFF
>TRBV19|TRBJ2-7
CASSMGWGQDIYEQYF
>TRBV9|TRBJ2-1
CASSAMGSDRARILDNEQFF
>TRBV2|TRBJ2-5
CASSEYGGRETQYF
>TRBV11-2|TRBJ2-7
CASSLQTTYEQYF
>TRBV9|TRBJ2-7
CASSVAGGSSYEQYF
>TRBV4-3|TRBJ2-3
CASSHRDRVPDTQYF
>TRBV19|TRBJ1-3
CASSIINYSGNTIYF
>TRBV5-4|TRBJ2-7
CASSLSRDRSYEQYF
>TRBV5-1|TRBJ2-1
CASSHRAGTLEGYNEQFF
>TRBV5-1|TRBJ1-1
CASSPRVTMNTEAFF
>TRBV6-2/TRBV6-3|TRBJ1-3
CASSYTSGNTIYF
>TRBV28|TRBJ2-7
CASSPTRTMYEQYF
>TRBV6-5|TRBJ1-1
CASSPQGYTEAFF
>TRBV4-2|TRBJ1-2
CASSPLGRTGPDYGYTF
>TRBV11-2|TRBJ2-7
CASSFIGGAYEQYF
>TRBV12-3/TRBV12-4|TRBJ2-1
CASSFIDNEQFF